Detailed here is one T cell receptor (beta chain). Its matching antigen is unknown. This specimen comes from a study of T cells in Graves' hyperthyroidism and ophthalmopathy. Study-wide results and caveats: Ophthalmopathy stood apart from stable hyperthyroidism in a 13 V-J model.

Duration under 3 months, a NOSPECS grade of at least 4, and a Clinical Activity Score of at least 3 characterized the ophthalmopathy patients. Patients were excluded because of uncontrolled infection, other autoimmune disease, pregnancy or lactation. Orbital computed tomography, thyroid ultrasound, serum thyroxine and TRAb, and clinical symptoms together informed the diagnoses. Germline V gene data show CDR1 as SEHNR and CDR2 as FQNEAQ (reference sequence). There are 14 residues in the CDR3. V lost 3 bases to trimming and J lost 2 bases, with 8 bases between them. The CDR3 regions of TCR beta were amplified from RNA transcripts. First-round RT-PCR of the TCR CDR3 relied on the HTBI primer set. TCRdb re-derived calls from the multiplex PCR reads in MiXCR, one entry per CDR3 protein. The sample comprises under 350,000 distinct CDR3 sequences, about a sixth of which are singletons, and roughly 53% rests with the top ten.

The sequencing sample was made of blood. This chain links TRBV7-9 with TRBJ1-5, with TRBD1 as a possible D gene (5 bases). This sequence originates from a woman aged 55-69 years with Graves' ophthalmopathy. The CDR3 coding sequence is TGTGCCAGCAGCTTTGGGGACCGCAATCAGCCCCAGCATTTT. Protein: CASSFGDRNQPQHF.